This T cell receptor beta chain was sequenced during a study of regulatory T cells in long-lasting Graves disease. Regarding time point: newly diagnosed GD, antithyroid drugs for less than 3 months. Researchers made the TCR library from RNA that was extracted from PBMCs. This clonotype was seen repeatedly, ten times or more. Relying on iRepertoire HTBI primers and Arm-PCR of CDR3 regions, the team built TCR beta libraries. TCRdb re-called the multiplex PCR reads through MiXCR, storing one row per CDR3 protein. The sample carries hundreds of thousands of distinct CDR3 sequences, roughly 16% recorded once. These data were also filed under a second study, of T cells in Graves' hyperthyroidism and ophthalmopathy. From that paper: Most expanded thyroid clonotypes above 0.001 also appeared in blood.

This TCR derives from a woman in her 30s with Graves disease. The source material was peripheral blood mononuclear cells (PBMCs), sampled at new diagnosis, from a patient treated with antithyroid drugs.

The CDR3 sequence is CAAGDPRSGETQYF. For the CDR3, the DNA is TGTGCAGCGGGGGACCCCCGATCGGGAGAGACCCAGTACTTC. This sequence joins TRBV10-3 and TRBJ2-5; 8 bases line up with TRBD2. The germline gives CDR1 ENHRY, CDR2 SYGVKD. There are 14 residues in the CDR3.